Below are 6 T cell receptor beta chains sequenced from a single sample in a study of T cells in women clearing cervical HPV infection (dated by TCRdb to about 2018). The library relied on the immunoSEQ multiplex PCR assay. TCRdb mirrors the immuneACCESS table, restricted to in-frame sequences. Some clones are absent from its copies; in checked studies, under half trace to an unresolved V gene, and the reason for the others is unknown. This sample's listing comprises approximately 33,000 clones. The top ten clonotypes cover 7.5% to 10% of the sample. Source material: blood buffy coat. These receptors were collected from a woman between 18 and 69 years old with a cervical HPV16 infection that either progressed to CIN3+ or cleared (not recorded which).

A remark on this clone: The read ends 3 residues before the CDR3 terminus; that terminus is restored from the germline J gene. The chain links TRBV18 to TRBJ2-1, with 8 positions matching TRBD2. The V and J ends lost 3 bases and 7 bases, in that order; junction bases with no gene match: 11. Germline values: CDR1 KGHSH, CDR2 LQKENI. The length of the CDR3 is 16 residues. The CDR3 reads CASSPLQRERGNEQFF. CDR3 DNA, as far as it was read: TGTGCCAGCTCACCCCTACAGCGGGAGAGAGGAAATGAG.

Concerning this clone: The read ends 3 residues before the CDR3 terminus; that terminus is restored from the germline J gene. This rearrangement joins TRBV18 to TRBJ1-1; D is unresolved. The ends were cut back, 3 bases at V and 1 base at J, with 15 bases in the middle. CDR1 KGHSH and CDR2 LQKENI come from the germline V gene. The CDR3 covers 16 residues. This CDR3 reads CASSPFERASNTEAFF. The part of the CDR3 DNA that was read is TGTGCCAGCTCACCGTTTGAGAGGGCCTCGAACACTGAA.

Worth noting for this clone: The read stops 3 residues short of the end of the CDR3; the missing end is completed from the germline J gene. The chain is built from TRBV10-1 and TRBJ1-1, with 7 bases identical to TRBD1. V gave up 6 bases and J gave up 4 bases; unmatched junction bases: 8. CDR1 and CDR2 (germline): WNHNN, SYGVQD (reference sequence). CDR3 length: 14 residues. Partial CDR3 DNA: TGCGCCAGCAGCCCCCAGGGGGTCGGCACTGAA. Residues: CASSPQGVGTE. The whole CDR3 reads CASSPQGVGTEAFF.

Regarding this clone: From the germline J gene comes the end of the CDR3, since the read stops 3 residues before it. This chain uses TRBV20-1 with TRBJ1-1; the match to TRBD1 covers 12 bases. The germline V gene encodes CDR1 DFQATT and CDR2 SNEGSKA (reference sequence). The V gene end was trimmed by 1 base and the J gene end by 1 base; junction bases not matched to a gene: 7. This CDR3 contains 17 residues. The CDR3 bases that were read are TGCAGTGCTAGAGTCCTGGGACAGGGGGCGGGGAACACTGAA. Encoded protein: CSARVLGQGAGNTE. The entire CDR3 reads CSARVLGQGAGNTEAFF.

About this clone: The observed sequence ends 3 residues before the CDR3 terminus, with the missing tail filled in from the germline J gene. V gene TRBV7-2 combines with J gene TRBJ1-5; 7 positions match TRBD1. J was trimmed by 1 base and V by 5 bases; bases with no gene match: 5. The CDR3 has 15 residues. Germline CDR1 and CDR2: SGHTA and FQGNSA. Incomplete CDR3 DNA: TGTGCCAGCAGCGATGGGACAGAAAGCAATCAGCCC. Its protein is CASSDGTESNQP. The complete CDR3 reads CASSDGTESNQPQHF.

Incomplete CDR3 DNA: TGCAGTGCACCATCCACGTGGGACAGCGACTCAATTAACTATGGC. As protein: CSAPSTWDSDSINYG. The whole CDR3 region reads CSAPSTWDSDSINYGYTF. The chain carries TRBV20-1 and TRBJ1-2, with 7 bases that match TRBD1. The CDR3 is cut off 3 residues early in the read; its end comes from the germline J gene. The CDR3 is 18 amino acids. The germline gives CDR1 DFQATT, CDR2 SNEGSKA (reference sequence). Germline trimming cut 6 bases from V and 1 base from J; bases unmatched to any gene: 20.